These 21 T cell receptor beta chains were all obtained from the same sample, sequenced in a study of shared clonotypes between healthy human individuals. Data came from immunoSEQ multiplex PCR; TCRdb stores just in-frame clones and leaves some out. This table has around 2,000,000 clones, about 95% appearing once. Sequencing input: naive CD4+ T cells sorted from blood. The subset denotes: CD45RA+ positively selected. The origin of the receptors is a man in his late teens or twenties in good health.

This clone appeared a single time. The sample has other DNA sequences that encode this CDR3 too. This chain connects TRBV4-3 to TRBJ2-3; D gene ambiguous. CDR3 length: 13 amino acids. The V gene lost 1 base and the J gene lost 3 bases, with 5 bases spanning the gap. The V gene's germline CDR1 is LGHNA and CDR2 YSLEER. Written as DNA, the CDR3 is TGCGCCAGCAGCCAAGCCGGTACAGATACGCAGTATTTT. Its protein is CASSQAGTDTQYF.

The chain joins TRBV5-6 to TRBJ1-2; D call uncertain. The germline gives CDR1 SGHDT, CDR2 YYEEEE. The CDR3 has 14 residues. Deletions cut 1 base from V and 6 bases from J, with 13 bases between. This chain's CDR3 is CASSLSGSLDGYTF. The CDR3 DNA is TGTGCCAGCAGCTTGTCCGGTAGCTTGGATGGCTACACCTTC.

The V call is TRBV5-1, the J call TRBJ2-3, with 11 bases fitting TRBD2. Germline loops: CDR1 SGHRS, CDR2 YFSETQ. The CDR3 sequence is 17 residues long. V was clipped by 4 bases and J by 2 bases; unmatched bases: 9. CDR3 region: CASSPRGLAGVTDTQYF. CDR3 DNA sequence: TGCGCCAGCAGCCCCCGAGGACTAGCGGGTGTCACAGATACGCAGTATTTT.

The chain joins TRBV6-1 to TRBJ1-3, with D unresolved. This CDR3 contains 12 residues. Between the trimmed V and J ends, which lost 7 bases and 0 bases, there was a span of 4 bases. CDR1 is MNHNS, CDR2 SASEGT, per germline. The CDR3 loop is CASTNSGNTIYF. The DNA of the CDR3 is TGTGCCAGCACCAACTCTGGAAACACCATATATTTT.

V and J are TRBV29-1 and TRBJ1-1; a weak D match, TRBD1 (5 bases). CDR1 and CDR2 from the germline V gene are SQVTM and ANQGSEA. This CDR3 is built from 13 residues. Between the trimmed V and J ends, which lost 7 bases and 4 bases, there was a span of 16 bases. Written as DNA, the CDR3 is TGCAGCGCAGTGGGTGGGGGAGTCACTGAAGCTTTCTTT. Translation: CSAVGGGVTEAFF. The full variable domain, in which reference TRBV29-1 and TRBJ1-1 provide the parts outside the CDR3, is SAVISQKPSRDICQRGTSLTIQCQVDSQVTMMFWYRQQPGQSLTLIATANQGSEATYESGFVIDKFPISRPNLTFSTLTVSNMSPEDSSIYLCSAVGGGVTEAFFGQGTRLTVV.

J is TRBJ2-7 and V is TRBV10-1; no definite D call. Germline CDR1 and CDR2: WNHNN and SYGVQD (reference sequence). This CDR3 contains 14 residues. V was clipped by 5 bases and J by 1 base, with 12 bases between them. CDR3 bases: TGCGCCAGCAGTCCCCTGGGGAAGTCCTACGAGCAGTACTTC. Translation gives CASSPLGKSYEQYF.

The genes are TRBV6-5 and TRBJ1-5; perhaps TRBD1 as D (5 bases). This CDR3 comprises 15 residues. Germline assignment: CDR1 MNHEY and CDR2 SVGAGI. Trimming pared 0 bases from V and 7 bases from J, leaving 13 bases between. This CDR3 is CASSYSLDTEQPQHF. CDR3 in DNA: TGTGCCAGCAGTTACTCCTTGGACACCGAACAGCCCCAGCATTTT.

The V and J genes are TRBV29-1 and TRBJ1-1, with D unresolved. Trimming left V 4 bases short and J 9 bases short, with 18 bases between. The CDR3 is 13 amino acids. The germline gives CDR1 SQVTM, CDR2 ANQGSEA. This CDR3 reads CSVGVTDANQAFF. Written as DNA, the CDR3 is TGCAGCGTTGGTGTGACGGACGCAAATCAAGCTTTCTTT. The full variable domain, its missing parts supplied by reference TRBV29-1 and TRBJ1-1, is SAVISQKPSRDICQRGTSLTIQCQVDSQVTMMFWYRQQPGQSLTLIATANQGSEATYESGFVIDKFPISRPNLTFSTLTVSNMSPEDSSIYLCSVGVTDANQAFFGQGTRLTVV.

The CDR3 bases are TGCGCCAGCAGTGAGTATGGCACTAGCGGGGGAGAGTGGAATGAGCAGTTCTTC. The encoded protein is CASSEYGTSGGEWNEQFF. This chain connects TRBV10-1 to TRBJ2-1, with TRBD2 matching over 11 bases. V was pared by 1 base and J by 7 bases, with 12 bases of the junction left unmatched. This CDR3 contains 18 residues. Germline lookup yields CDR1 WNHNN and CDR2 SYGVQD (reference sequence).

V usage is TRBV28 and J usage is TRBJ1-1; D not certain. The CDR3 has 16 amino acids. CDR1 is MDHEN and CDR2 is SYDVKM in the germline V gene. The ends were cut back, 5 bases at V and 1 base at J, with 17 bases in the middle. The CDR3 nucleotides are TGTGCCAGCAGTCCCATGGGAGCCCCTGCGAACACTGAAGCTTTCTTT. This gives the protein CASSPMGAPANTEAFF. The variable domain in full, completed from reference TRBV28 and TRBJ1-1, reads DVKVTQSSRYLVKRTGEKVFLECVQDMDHENMFWYRQDPGLGLRLIYFSYDVKMKEKGDIPEGYSVSREKKERFSLILESASTNQTSMYLCASSPMGAPANTEAFFGQGTRLTVV.

The chain carries TRBV12-5 and TRBJ2-1, with 12 bases lining up with TRBD2. There are 18 residues in the CDR3. V shed 0 bases, J shed 2 bases, and the junction held 5 bases outside the gene matches. Germline CDR1 is LGHNT and CDR2 is FRNRAP. The CDR3: CASGLVGLAGGPYNEQFF. The CDR3 DNA follows: TGTGCTAGTGGTTTGGTAGGTCTAGCGGGAGGGCCCTACAATGAGCAGTTCTTC.

The chain is built from TRBV7-8 and TRBJ1-2; D remains unclear. The V gene's germline CDR1 is SGHVS and CDR2 FQNEAQ. This CDR3 region has 17 residues. Trimming stripped 4 bases from V and 8 bases from J, with 26 bases between. This chain's CDR3 is CASSSPLAGNPLRGYTF. Written as DNA, the CDR3 is TGTGCCAGCAGCTCCCCTTTGGCGGGAAACCCACTGCGAGGCTACACCTTC.

The rearrangement uses TRBV30 and TRBJ2-3, with TRBD2 identical over 15 bases. Germline V gene sequence: CDR1 GTSNPN, CDR2 SVGIG (reference sequence). The J segment lost 3 bases and the V segment lost 2 bases, leaving 15 bases of the junction unmatched. The CDR3 runs 20 residues. The CDR3 reads CAWSWARTSGRAGVTDTQYF. The CDR3 DNA follows: TGTGCCTGGAGTTGGGCCCGGACTAGCGGGAGGGCCGGAGTAACAGATACGCAGTATTTT.

A note on this clone: An end of the junction differs from the germline gene, which may be a read error. The chain has TRBV30 and TRBJ2-4; no clear D gene. Per germline, CDR1 GTSNPN and CDR2 SVGIG (reference sequence). The CDR3 extends over 13 amino acids. The CDR3 spells CAWSPDPKHIQYF. CDR3 sequence (DNA): TGTGCCTGGAGCCCTGATCCCAAACACATTCAGTACTTC.

This chain connects TRBV18 to TRBJ2-3, with 8 bases aligning to TRBD1. Trimming removed 8 bases from V and 2 bases from J; junction bases left unmatched: 9. CDR3 size: 15 residues. Per the germline V gene, CDR1 is KGHSH and CDR2 is LQKENI. CDR3 in amino acids: CASITRQGSTDTQYF. The DNA of the CDR3 is TGTGCCAGCATTACAAGACAGGGGTCCACAGATACGCAGTATTTT.

The CDR3 DNA follows: TGCAGCGTTGAAGACCAAAGGCAGAACACTGAAGCTTTCTTT. Amino acid sequence: CSVEDQRQNTEAFF. The chain couples TRBV29-1 to TRBJ1-1; D remains ambiguous. Germline V gene sequence: CDR1 SQVTM, CDR2 ANQGSEA. V was shortened by 0 bases and J by 1 base, with 9 bases between the two germline ends. There are 14 residues in the CDR3.

This chain uses TRBV30 with TRBJ2-3, with D uncertain. The CDR3 totals 12 residues. Germline V gene data show CDR1 as GTSNPN and CDR2 as SVGIG (reference sequence). Deletions cut 4 bases from V and 5 bases from J, with 10 bases between. DNA for the CDR3: TGTGCCTGGAAAGGATCTGGAGATACGCAGTATTTT. Amino acid sequence: CAWKGSGDTQYF.

There are a few counts of this clone. Other DNA sequences in this specimen translate into the identical CDR3. This chain joins TRBV2 and TRBJ1-6, with TRBD1 identical over 9 bases. The V and J ends lost 6 bases and 11 bases, in that order; junction bases with no gene match: 2. From germline, CDR1 is SNHLY and CDR2 FYNNEI. This CDR3 has 12 amino acids. As DNA, the CDR3 is TGTGCCAGCAGGGGACAGGGACCACCCCTCCACTTT. It translates to CASRGQGPPLHF.

The genes are TRBV7-9 and TRBJ2-3; tentatively, D is TRBD2 (6 bases). Germline assignment: CDR1 SEHNR and CDR2 FQNEAQ (reference sequence). V lost 3 bases and J lost 2, with 12 bases in between. The CDR3 spans 15 residues. The DNA of the CDR3 is TGTGCCAGCAGCTTCGGGGGAGCCCTCACAGATACGCAGTATTTT. Encoded protein: CASSFGGALTDTQYF.

With respect to this clone: The junction does not match germline at one end; this may be a read error. The chain couples TRBV5-3 to TRBJ2-7, with D uncertain. TRBV5-3 is filed as an ORF, its function uncertain. The CDR3 covers 13 residues. The CDR3, as DNA: TGTGCCAGCAGCTTGGCCGTTTCCTACGAGCAGTACTTC. Translated, it gives CASSLAVSYEQYF.

V usage is TRBV27 and J usage is TRBJ1-6; 7 positions agree with TRBD1. CDR1 is MNHEY, CDR2 SMNVEV, per germline (reference sequence). Germline trimming cut 3 bases from V and 4 bases from J; bases unmatched to any gene: 3. This CDR3 spans 15 amino acids. The CDR3 DNA follows: TGTGCCAGCAGTTTCGGACAGGTATATAATTCACCCCTCCACTTT. It encodes CASSFGQVYNSPLHF.